A single sample gave rise to the 10 T cell receptor beta chains below, sequenced in a study of blood T cell repertoires in COVID-19. Assay used: immunoSEQ multiplex PCR; TCRdb lists only in-frame clones, some missing. The repertoire includes some 120,000 clones, about 80% of them detected once, and approximately 7.6% sits in the top ten. The sequencing input was peripheral blood. Receptors originate from a man between 70 and 80 years old with active or convalescent COVID-19.

This clone was recorded only once. This chain connects TRBV7-2 to TRBJ2-7; 7 bases agree with TRBD1. Germline V gene data show CDR1 as SGHTA and CDR2 as FQGNSA. V shed 5 bases, J shed 2 bases, and the junction held 6 bases outside the gene matches. The CDR3 sequence is 14 residues long. CDR3 residues: CASSLGQAAYEQYF. CDR3 sequence (DNA): TGTGCCAGCAGCCTCGGACAGGCCGCCTACGAGCAGTACTTC. Full variable domain (rest looked up from reference TRBV7-2 and TRBJ2-7): GAGVSQSPSNKVTEKGKDVELRCDPISGHTALYWYRQSLGQGLEFLIYFQGNSAPDKSGLPSDRFSAERTGGSVSTLTIQRTQQEDSAVYLCASSLGQAAYEQYFGPGTRLTVT.

The chain uses TRBV6-7 and TRBJ1-2; 9 bases align to TRBD1. Being an ORF, TRBV6-7 has a function that is uncertain. The length of the CDR3 is 14 residues. V dropped 5 bases and J dropped 6; count of bases not matched to a gene: 7. CDR3 DNA sequence: TGTGCCAGCAGTAAGGGACAGGGCCTCAATGGCTACACCTTC. It yields the protein CASSKGQGLNGYTF.

This chain joins TRBV7-9 and TRBJ1-1, with 11 bases identical to TRBD1. CDR1 and CDR2 from the germline V gene are SEHNR and FQNEAQ (reference sequence). The V gene end was trimmed by 5 bases and the J gene end by 3 bases; junction bases not matched to a gene: 11. CDR3 length equals 17 residues. This CDR3 reads CASSRLRDRGFHTEAFF. CDR3 DNA: TGTGCCAGCAGCAGACTCCGGGACAGGGGGTTTCACACTGAAGCTTTCTTT.

This chain connects TRBV3-1 (or the pseudogene TRBV3-2) to TRBJ1-5; 7 bases fit TRBD1. Unmatched junction bases numbered 6, after V lost 2 bases and J lost 2 bases. The length of the CDR3 is 16 residues. CDR1 and CDR2 (germline): LGHDT, YNNKEL (reference sequence). DNA for the CDR3: TGTGCCAGCAGCCAATCCACACAGGGGCGCAATCAGCCCCAGCATTTT. Residues: CASSQSTQGRNQPQHF.

The V call is TRBV15, the J call TRBJ2-3, with TRBD2 identical over 13 bases. This CDR3 has 18 amino acids. Germline V lookup: CDR1 LNHNV, CDR2 YYDKDF (reference sequence). With 6 bases clipped from V and 0 bases from J, the junction kept 9 bases outside the gene matches. The CDR3 DNA is TGTGCCACCAGTAGCTCATGGACTAGCGGGAGCAGCACAGATACGCAGTATTTT. As protein: CATSSSWTSGSSTDTQYF. Full variable domain (rest looked up from reference TRBV15 and TRBJ2-3): DAMVIQNPRYQVTQFGKPVTLSCSQTLNHNVMYWYQQKSSQAPKLLFHYYDKDFNNEADTPDNFQSRRPNTSFCFLDIRSPGLGDTAMYLCATSSSWTSGSSTDTQYFGPGTRLTVL.

This clone came up a few times. The V gene is TRBV7-2, the J gene TRBJ1-5; 7 bases are a match to TRBD1. This CDR3 is built from 15 residues. Germline CDR1 reads SGHTA; CDR2 reads FQGNSA. V shed 5 bases and J 5 bases; nucleotides not matched to a gene: 9. The CDR3 bases are TGTGCCAGCAGCCCCCTTATCAGGGGGTATCAGCCCCAGCATTTT. Its protein is CASSPLIRGYQPQHF.

This clone was counted once. This chain uses TRBV7-2 with TRBJ2-7; TRBD2 agrees at 8 bases. V was pared by 3 bases and J by 2 bases, with 12 bases of the junction left unmatched. The V gene's germline CDR1 is SGHTA and CDR2 FQGNSA. The length of the CDR3 is 17 residues. CDR3: CASSFTSGYSRAYEQYF. The CDR3 region has the DNA TGTGCCAGCAGCTTCACTAGCGGATACTCACGGGCCTACGAGCAGTACTTC.

This rearrangement joins TRBV4-3 to TRBJ2-3; TRBD2 might be the D (5 bases). V gave up 0 bases and J gave up 5 bases, with 12 bases separating them. The germline gives CDR1 LGHNA, CDR2 YSLEER. The CDR3 is 15 amino acids. The chain's CDR3 is CASSQEGSSGDTQYF. The CDR3 DNA follows: TGCGCCAGCAGCCAAGAGGGTAGCAGCGGAGATACGCAGTATTTT.

This rearrangement joins TRBV7-2 to TRBJ1-4, with D possibly being TRBD1 (5 bases). CDR3 length: 14 residues. V dropped 3 bases and J dropped 8 bases, with 13 bases sitting between them. The germline gives CDR1 SGHTA, CDR2 FQGNSA. The CDR3: CASSLNGGIEKLFF. CDR3 DNA sequence: TGTGCCAGCAGCTTGAACGGGGGTATCGAAAAACTGTTTTTT. The full variable domain, rest sourced from reference TRBV7-2 and TRBJ1-4, is GAGVSQSPSNKVTEKGKDVELRCDPISGHTALYWYRQSLGQGLEFLIYFQGNSAPDKSGLPSDRFSAERTGGSVSTLTIQRTQQEDSAVYLCASSLNGGIEKLFFGSGTQLSVL.

CDR3 coding DNA: TGTGCCAGCAGGGGGGACAGGTTGTTCGAGCAGTACTTC. Protein sequence: CASRGDRLFEQYF. This chain connects TRBV6-5 to TRBJ2-7; 8 bases line up with TRBD1. CDR1 is MNHEY and CDR2 is SVGAGI in the germline V gene. This CDR3 has 13 residues. Trimming cost V 6 bases and J 6 bases; bases outside gene matches: 7.